The rows below give T cell receptor beta chains drawn from one sample of a study of T cell changes during pregnancy in multiple sclerosis. Profiled with immunoSEQ multiplex PCR; TCRdb holds only in-frame clones, not every one. The table lists almost 35,000 clones, almost 90% of them singletons. The sample in question was CD8+ T cells from peripheral blood mononuclear cells, obtained after pregnancy. These receptors were obtained from a female donor with multiple sclerosis, enrolled in a pregnancy study. Each CDR3 is given with its conserved first and last residue. A D gene is named only where the DNA matches it firmly. Size tells how often a clone was seen (once, few, many) or the class of an expanded clone, and some rows leave it out.

J gene | clone size | V gene | D gene | CDR3 protein | CDR3 DNA
TRBJ1-1 | - | TRBV5-6 | - | CASSLGSGEAFF | TGTGCCAGCAGCTTGGGATCAGGGGAGGCTTTCTTT
TRBJ1-1 | few | TRBV4-1 | TRBD1 | CASSWTGNTEAFF | TGCGCCAGCAGCTGGACAGGGAACACTGAAGCTTTCTTT
TRBJ2-1 | - | TRBV9 | TRBD2 | CASSGGGGRAYNEQFF | TGTGCCAGCAGCGGCGGGGGTGGGCGGGCCTACAATGAGCAGTTCTTC
TRBJ1-1 | - | TRBV4-1 | - | CASSHSRGWETEAFF | TGCGCCAGCAGCCACTCCAGGGGCTGGGAGACTGAAGCTTTCTTT
TRBJ1-2 | - | TRBV9 | - | CASSVEGQNYGYTF | TGTGCCAGCAGCGTAGAGGGGCAGAACTATGGCTACACCTTC
TRBJ2-1 | - | TRBV7-9 | TRBD2 | CASSPSGSSYNEQFF | TGTGCCAGCAGCCCAAGCGGGAGCTCCTACAATGAGCAGTTCTTC
TRBJ1-5 | - | TRBV28 | TRBD1 | CASKDREGLLSNQPQHF | TGTGCCAGCAAGGACAGGGAGGGGTTGCTTAGCAATCAGCCCCAGCATTTT
TRBJ1-3 | once | TRBV4-3 | - | CASSPGGGGNTGNTIYF | TGCGCCAGCAGCCCAGGAGGTGGGGGCAACACTGGAAACACCATATATTTT
TRBJ1-1 | - | TRBV7-6 | - | CASSLGGILNTEAFF | TGTGCCAGCAGCTTAGGGGGCATTTTGAACACTGAAGCTTTCTTT
TRBJ2-3 | - | TRBV6-4 | - | CASSVAGAHTDTQYF | TGTGCCAGCAGTGTAGCAGGGGCCCACACAGATACGCAGTATTTT